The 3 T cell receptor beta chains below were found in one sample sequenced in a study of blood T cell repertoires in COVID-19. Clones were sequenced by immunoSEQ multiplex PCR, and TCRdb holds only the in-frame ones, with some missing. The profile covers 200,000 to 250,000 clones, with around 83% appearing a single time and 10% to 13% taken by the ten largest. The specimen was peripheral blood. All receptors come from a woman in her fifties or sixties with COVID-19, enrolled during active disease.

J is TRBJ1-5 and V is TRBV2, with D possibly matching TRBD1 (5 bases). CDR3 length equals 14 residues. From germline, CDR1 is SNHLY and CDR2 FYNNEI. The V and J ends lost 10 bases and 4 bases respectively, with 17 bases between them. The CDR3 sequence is CATTLAGRNQPQHF. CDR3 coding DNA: TGTGCCACCACCCTGGCAGGGAGGAATCAGCCCCAGCATTTT.

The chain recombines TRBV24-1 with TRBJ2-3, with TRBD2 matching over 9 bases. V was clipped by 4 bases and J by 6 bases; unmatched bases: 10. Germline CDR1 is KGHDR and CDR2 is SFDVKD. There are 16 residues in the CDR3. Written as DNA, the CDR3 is TGTGCCACCAGTGAAAAAGCGGGGGGCACCAGGGATACGCAGTATTTT. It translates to CATSEKAGGTRDTQYF.

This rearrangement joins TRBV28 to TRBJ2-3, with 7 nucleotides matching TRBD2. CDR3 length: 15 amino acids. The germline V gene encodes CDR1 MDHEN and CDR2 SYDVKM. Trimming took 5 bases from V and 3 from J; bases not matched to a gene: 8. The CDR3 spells CASSVLGGGTDTQYF. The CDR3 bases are TGTGCCAGCAGTGTCCTGGGCGGGGGTACAGATACGCAGTATTTT.